Sequencing of this T cell receptor beta chain was carried out in a study of T-cell memory formation after mild COVID-19. For the study at large: Largely, TCR clusters stayed within a single donor. Study observations and caveats: Contracting clones, day 15 to 85, had balanced CD4/CD8, and later expanders favored CD4+. Cross-reactive memory seemingly joined, as some responding clones were found in pre-infection memory.

Employing constant-segment primers, 5'RACE generated TCR alpha and TCR beta cDNA libraries bearing sample barcodes and UMIs. TCRdb re-called the 5' RACE reads through MiXCR, storing one row per CDR3 protein. The data show some 65,000 distinct CDR3 sequences, with 16% seen just once and 30% to 35% held by the top ten. Turning to this clonotype: Its antigen is still unknown.

CDR1 and CDR2 from the germline V gene are MNHEY and SVGAGI. This CDR3 has 12 amino acids. Trimming took off 2 bases at V and 5 bases at J, with 7 bases between the two ends. This sequence was found in an adult woman who had mild COVID-19 (a few samples of this study predate the infection). Cell type and time point are not known. The genes are TRBV6-5 and TRBJ2-7; D unresolved. Sequenced material: PBMCs or a T cell subset sorted from them (not recorded which). The CDR3 loop is CASSYRGDEQYF. CDR3 bases: TGTGCCAGCAGTTACCGAGGAGACGAGCAGTACTTC.